Below are 32 T cell receptor beta chains sequenced from a single sample in a study of blood T cell repertoires in COVID-19. Produced via immunoSEQ multiplex PCR; TCRdb's table is partial and in-frame only. The table records around 68,000 clones, about nine tenths of them present only once. Sequencing was performed on peripheral blood. The receptors derive from a man aged 50 to 59 with active COVID-19.

As DNA, the CDR3 is TGTGCCACCAGCCACGCTAGCGGGGGAAAAAATGAGCAGTTCTTC. Its protein product is CATSHASGGKNEQFF. V gene TRBV24-1 combines with J gene TRBJ2-1; 10 bases align to TRBD2. The germline V gene encodes CDR1 KGHDR and CDR2 SFDVKD. The CDR3 has 15 amino acids. Losses at the gene ends were 7 bases for V and 7 bases for J; bases not matched to a gene: 9.

The CDR3 DNA follows: TGTGCCAGCAGTTTCGGGGGAAATAGCAATCAGCCCCAGCATTTT. This encodes CASSFGGNSNQPQHF. V is TRBV28 and J is TRBJ1-5, with D tentatively TRBD1 (5 bases). Trimming shortened V by 3 bases and J by 0 bases, and 9 bases separated the two germline ends. The CDR3 covers 15 residues. CDR1 is MDHEN and CDR2 is SYDVKM in the germline V gene.

CDR3 region: CASSQGPLETQYF. DNA of the CDR3: TGTGCCAGCAGCCAGGGGCCCCTAGAGACCCAGTACTTC. This rearrangement joins TRBV27 to TRBJ2-5; a possible D gene is TRBD1 (6 bases). Germline assignment: CDR1 MNHEY and CDR2 SMNVEV (reference sequence). V lost 6 bases to trimming and J lost 4 bases, with 12 bases between them. This CDR3 has 13 amino acids.

V is TRBV3-1 (or the pseudogene TRBV3-2) and J is TRBJ1-1, with TRBD1 matching 8 bases. CDR3 length equals 15 residues. V lost 8 bases and J lost 1; bases outside the gene matches: 9. From germline, CDR1 is LGHDT and CDR2 YNNKEL (reference sequence). In DNA, the CDR3 is TGTGCCAGCGGAGACGCCGGGACAGGGAACACTGAAGCTTTCTTT. This sequence encodes CASGDAGTGNTEAFF.

Written as DNA, the CDR3 is TGTGCCAGCAGTTTATGGGGACAGGGCGAGATGGCCCAGTACTTC. Translating gives CASSLWGQGEMAQYF. V usage is TRBV28 and J usage is TRBJ2-5; 9 bases match TRBD1. Trimming took 0 bases from V and 9 from J; bases not matched to a gene: 8. The CDR3 length is 15 residues. CDR1 and CDR2 (germline): MDHEN, SYDVKM.

V gene TRBV7-8 combines with J gene TRBJ2-7; D call uncertain. The germline CDR1 and CDR2 sequences are SGHVS and FQNEAQ. Trimming took 1 base from V and 0 from J, leaving 13 bases between them. The CDR3 covers 16 residues. The CDR3 here is CASSLVSTPSSYEQYF. CDR3 sequence (DNA): TGTGCCAGCAGCTTAGTATCTACCCCGAGCTCCTACGAGCAGTACTTC.

This chain's CDR3 is CASSLQGSGWQYF. The CDR3 DNA is TGTGCCAGCAGCCTCCAGGGATCCGGATGGCAGTATTTT. The chain is built from TRBV7-2 and TRBJ2-3; tentative D call: TRBD1 (5 bases). The germline V gene encodes CDR1 SGHTA and CDR2 FQGNSA. This CDR3 has 13 residues. V lost 5 bases to trimming and J lost 11 bases, with 17 bases between them.

The rearrangement links TRBV18 to TRBJ1-4; 7 nucleotides align to TRBD1. CDR3 length equals 16 residues. Germline V CDR1 and CDR2: KGHSH, LQKENI. Trimming at V came to 3 bases and at J to 0 bases, leaving 4 bases not matched to a gene. The CDR3 nucleotides are TGTGCCAGCTCACCTGGGACAGTGACAACTAATGAAAAACTGTTTTTT. Amino acid sequence: CASSPGTVTTNEKLFF.

The V gene is TRBV19, the J gene TRBJ2-1; D perhaps matches TRBD1 (5 bases). The CDR3 is 13 amino acids. Germline V gene data show CDR1 as LNHDA and CDR2 as SQIVND (reference sequence). V was clipped by 4 bases and J by 5 bases, with 9 bases between them. DNA for the CDR3: TGTGCCAGTAGTAGACAGACGAACAATGAGCAGTTCTTC. This gives the protein CASSRQTNNEQFF.

The CDR3, as DNA: TGTGCCAGCAGCGTGGACCAGGGTATTGGCTATGGCTACACCTTC. It codes for CASSVDQGIGYGYTF. This chain joins TRBV7-9 and TRBJ1-2, with a weak D call TRBD1 (5 bases). CDR1 is SEHNR and CDR2 is FQNEAQ in the germline V gene (reference sequence). With 5 bases removed from V and 4 bases from J, the gap between germline ends came to 17 bases. The CDR3 sequence is 15 residues long.

The genes are TRBV6-4 and TRBJ2-4; weak D call: TRBD2 (5 bases). The germline V gene has CDR1 MRHNA and CDR2 SNTAGT. This CDR3 is built from 16 residues. Trimming pared 6 bases from V and 3 bases from J, leaving 18 bases between. CDR3 in amino acids: CASSPVEARGKNIQYF. The CDR3 DNA reads TGTGCCAGCAGCCCCGTGGAGGCTCGGGGCAAAAACATTCAGTACTTC.

This chain joins TRBV18 and TRBJ2-1, with TRBD2 matching 7 bases. This CDR3 is 16 amino acids long. The ends lost 3 bases at V and 3 bases at J; junction bases unmatched: 8. The germline V gene has CDR1 KGHSH and CDR2 LQKENI. The CDR3 region is CASSPPGGGDYNEQFF. The CDR3 DNA reads TGTGCCAGCTCACCTCCCGGGGGAGGGGACTACAATGAGCAGTTCTTC.

The genes are TRBV30 and TRBJ2-7; the D gene is possibly TRBD1 (6 bases). The CDR3 runs 15 residues. In germline, CDR1 is GTSNPN, CDR2 SVGIG (reference sequence). Trimming cost V 5 bases and J 2 bases, with 19 bases left between them. As DNA, the CDR3 is TGTGCCTGGGGTAGATTCGGGACACCTACCTACGAGCAGTACTTC. Protein: CAWGRFGTPTYEQYF.

This clone came up once. V usage is TRBV6-1 and J usage is TRBJ2-3, with D tentatively TRBD1 (6 bases). V was trimmed by 3 bases and J by 6 bases, leaving 7 bases between them. This CDR3 region has 12 residues. Looked up from germline, CDR1 is MNHNS and CDR2 is SASEGT. The CDR3 region is CASSERGDTQYF. The CDR3 DNA reads as TGTGCCAGCAGTGAGAGGGGGGATACGCAGTATTTT.

The chain couples TRBV6-1 to TRBJ2-3; D is possibly TRBD1 (6 bases). CDR3 length: 15 amino acids. V dropped 3 bases and J dropped 3 bases, with 13 bases sitting between them. The germline V gene encodes CDR1 MNHNS and CDR2 SASEGT. CDR3 protein: CASSDQQGLTDTQYF. CDR3 nucleotide sequence: TGTGCCAGCAGTGATCAACAGGGCTTAACAGATACGCAGTATTTT.

In its sample, this clone was seen once. The V gene is TRBV5-8, the J gene TRBJ1-1; tentatively, D is TRBD1 (6 bases). The germline V gene encodes CDR1 SGHTS and CDR2 YDEGEE. The CDR3 contains 15 residues. The V end was cut by 5 bases, the J end by 6 bases, with 20 bases between. In DNA, the CDR3 is TGTGCCAGCAGGACCGAACCCGGGACACTCTCTGAAGCTTTCTTT. It yields the protein CASRTEPGTLSEAFF.

V usage is TRBV18 and J usage is TRBJ1-4, with D possibly TRBD1 on 5 matching bases. Trimming took off 1 base at V and 4 bases at J, with 10 bases between the two ends. CDR3 length: 15 amino acids. Per germline, CDR1 KGHSH and CDR2 LQKENI. The CDR3 protein is CASSPQQDINEKLFF. The CDR3 nucleotides are TGTGCCAGCTCACCACAACAGGATATTAATGAAAAACTGTTTTTT. Full variable domain (rest looked up from reference TRBV18 and TRBJ1-4): NAGVMQNPRHLVRRRGQEARLRCSPMKGHSHVYWYRQLPEEGLKFMVYLQKENIIDESGMPKERFSAEFPKEGPSILRIQQVVRGDSAAYFCASSPQQDINEKLFFGSGTQLSVL.

The chain combines TRBV6-6 with TRBJ1-2, with TRBD1 identical over 8 bases. The CDR3 runs 15 residues. In germline, CDR1 is MNHNY, CDR2 SVGAGI (reference sequence). V shed 8 bases, J shed 3 bases, and the junction held 11 bases outside the gene matches. CDR3 nucleotides: TGTGCCAGCGCCCCCACAGGGGGGCCCGACTATGGCTACACCTTC. This encodes CASAPTGGPDYGYTF.

The genes are TRBV27 and TRBJ2-1; 9 positions match TRBD1. The V gene's germline CDR1 is MNHEY and CDR2 SMNVEV (reference sequence). The ends lost 6 bases at V and 7 bases at J; junction bases unmatched: 4. CDR3 length: 13 residues. CDR3 bases: TGTGCCAGCAGGGGGACAGGGTATAATGAGCAGTTCTTC. Its protein product is CASRGTGYNEQFF.

The chain combines TRBV7-9 with TRBJ1-1, with 7 nucleotides matching TRBD1. Germline V gene lookup returns CDR1 SEHNR and CDR2 FQNEAQ (reference sequence). Trimming cost V 5 bases and J 0 bases; bases outside gene matches: 9. The CDR3 sequence is 16 residues long. The CDR3 sequence is CASSTGTARVNTEAFF. The CDR3 DNA sequence: TGTGCCAGCAGCACCGGGACAGCGCGCGTGAACACTGAAGCTTTCTTT.

This clone has just one count. The chain employs TRBV30 and TRBJ1-6, with TRBD1 matching 7 bases. CDR1 and CDR2 (germline): GTSNPN, SVGIG (reference sequence). The CDR3 has 14 residues. V gave up 0 bases and J gave up 6 bases; unmatched junction bases: 2. The CDR3 DNA is TGTGCCTGGAGTGTAGGACAGGCTAATTCACCCCTCCACTTT. This sequence encodes CAWSVGQANSPLHF.

This clone was recorded only once. The chain has TRBV30 and TRBJ1-2; 7 bases map to TRBD1. CDR3 length: 15 amino acids. Trimming removed 2 bases from V and 8 bases from J; junction bases left unmatched: 14. Germline V gene data show CDR1 as GTSNPN and CDR2 as SVGIG (reference sequence). CDR3 nucleotide sequence: TGTGCCTGGAGTCACATCACGACAGGGAGAGGCGGCTACACCTTC. This encodes CAWSHITTGRGGYTF.

This clone has only a few counts. The V and J genes are TRBV4-3 and TRBJ2-1, with 9 positions matching TRBD1. The V gene end was trimmed by 3 bases and the J gene end by 4 bases; junction bases not matched to a gene: 1. The CDR3 is 14 residues long. CDR1 is LGHNA and CDR2 is YSLEER in the germline V gene. The CDR3 coding sequence is TGCGCCAGCAGCCAGGGACAGGGATACAATGAGCAGTTCTTC. This codes for CASSQGQGYNEQFF.

The chain couples TRBV15 to TRBJ2-7; 9 positions match TRBD1. Germline lookup yields CDR1 LNHNV and CDR2 YYDKDF (reference sequence). This CDR3 is 17 amino acids long. Trimming cost V 5 bases and J 4 bases; bases outside gene matches: 15. CDR3 sequence: CATSPPRGQGRLYEQYF. Here the CDR3 DNA reads TGTGCCACCAGCCCGCCCAGGGGACAGGGCCGACTTTACGAGCAGTACTTC.

The chain uses TRBV7-2 and TRBJ2-7; 7 nucleotides match TRBD2. The CDR3 extends over 15 amino acids. J was trimmed by 1 base and V by 5 bases; bases with no gene match: 8. Germline V gives CDR1 SGHTA, CDR2 FQGNSA. CDR3 nucleotide sequence: TGTGCCAGCAGCCCCTCCCTAGCGGATTCCTACGAGCAGTACTTC. It yields the protein CASSPSLADSYEQYF. Full variable domain (remainder filled in from reference TRBV7-2 and TRBJ2-7): GAGVSQSPSNKVTEKGKDVELRCDPISGHTALYWYRQSLGQGLEFLIYFQGNSAPDKSGLPSDRFSAERTGGSVSTLTIQRTQQEDSAVYLCASSPSLADSYEQYFGPGTRLTVT.

This clone was seen only a few times. The CDR3 region is CASSINEVQPQHF. The CDR3 DNA sequence: TGTGCCAGTAGTATCAACGAGGTACAGCCCCAGCATTTT. V gene TRBV19 combines with J gene TRBJ1-5; D uncertain. In germline, CDR1 is LNHDA, CDR2 SQIVND (reference sequence). CDR3 length equals 13 residues. V was trimmed by 3 bases and J by 7 bases, leaving 10 bases between them.

The chain links TRBV28 to TRBJ1-5, with 8 bases matching TRBD1. Germline CDR1 is MDHEN and CDR2 is SYDVKM. The CDR3 has 15 amino acids. V lost 8 bases and J lost 2; bases outside the gene matches: 8. The CDR3 here is CASRTTGEGNQPQHF. DNA of the CDR3: TGTGCCAGCCGCACGACAGGGGAAGGCAATCAGCCCCAGCATTTT.

The V and J genes are TRBV5-1 and TRBJ2-3; 15 nucleotides line up with TRBD2. This CDR3 spans 19 amino acids. Germline CDR1 SGHRS, CDR2 YFSETQ. The trim removed 2 bases at V and 3 bases at J, leaving 10 bases unmatched. Here the CDR3 reads CASSFGLAGGQEGTDTQYF. Written as DNA, the CDR3 is TGCGCCAGCAGCTTTGGACTAGCGGGGGGGCAAGAGGGGACAGATACGCAGTATTTT.

The chain uses TRBV7-2 and TRBJ2-7; TRBD1 matches 10 bases. The length of the CDR3 is 14 residues. Per the germline V gene, CDR1 is SGHTA and CDR2 is FQGNSA. J lost 6 bases, V lost 2 bases, and 4 bases had no gene match. The CDR3 nucleotides are TGTGCCAGCAGCTTAAGCGGACAGGGGGGCGAGCAGTACTTC. This codes for CASSLSGQGGEQYF.

The rearrangement uses TRBV5-1 and TRBJ2-2; 10 bases fit TRBD2. V trimming: 4 bases; J trimming: 3 bases; junction bases outside the gene matches: 6. The CDR3 is made up of 16 amino acids. Germline V gene sequence: CDR1 SGHRS, CDR2 YFSETQ. The CDR3 nucleotides are TGCGCCAGCAGCAGATCCGGGACTAGCGACACCGGGGAGCTGTTTTTT. Its protein product is CASSRSGTSDTGELFF.

This chain connects TRBV5-1 to TRBJ2-3, with D possibly TRBD1 on 5 matching bases. This CDR3 has 14 amino acids. Germline V gives CDR1 SGHRS, CDR2 YFSETQ. V gave up 0 bases and J gave up 2 bases, with 7 bases separating them. The DNA of the CDR3 is TGCGCCAGCAGCTTGGGACAGACCACAGATACGCAGTATTTT. Amino acids: CASSLGQTTDTQYF.

The chain joins TRBV9 to TRBJ1-2; tentative D call: TRBD1 (5 bases). Trimming took off 0 bases at V and 1 base at J, with 13 bases between the two ends. The CDR3 contains 16 residues. From germline, CDR1 is SGDLS and CDR2 YYNGEE. CDR3 coding DNA: TGTGCCAGCAGCGTAGACCCCGGACACCTTAACTATGGCTACACCTTC. Translated: CASSVDPGHLNYGYTF. Full variable domain (remainder filled in from reference TRBV9 and TRBJ1-2): DSGVTQTPKHLITATGQRVTLRCSPRSGDLSVYWYQQSLDQGLQFLIQYYNGEERAKGNILERFSAQQFPDLHSELNLSSLELGDSALYFCASSVDPGHLNYGYTFGSGTRLTVV.